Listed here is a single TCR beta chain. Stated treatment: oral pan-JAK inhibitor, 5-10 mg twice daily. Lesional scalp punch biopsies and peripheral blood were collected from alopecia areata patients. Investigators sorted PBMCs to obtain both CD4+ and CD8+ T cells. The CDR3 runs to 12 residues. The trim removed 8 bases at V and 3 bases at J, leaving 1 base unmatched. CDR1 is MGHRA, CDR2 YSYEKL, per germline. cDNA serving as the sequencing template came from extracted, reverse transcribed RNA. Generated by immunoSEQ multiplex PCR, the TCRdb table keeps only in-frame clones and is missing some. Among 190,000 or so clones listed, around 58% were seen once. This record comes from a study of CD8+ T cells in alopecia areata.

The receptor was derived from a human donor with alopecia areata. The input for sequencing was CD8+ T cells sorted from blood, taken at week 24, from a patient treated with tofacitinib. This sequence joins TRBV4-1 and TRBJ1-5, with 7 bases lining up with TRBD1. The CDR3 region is CASGTDNQPQHF. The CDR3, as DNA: TGCGCCAGCGGGACAGACAATCAGCCCCAGCATTTT.